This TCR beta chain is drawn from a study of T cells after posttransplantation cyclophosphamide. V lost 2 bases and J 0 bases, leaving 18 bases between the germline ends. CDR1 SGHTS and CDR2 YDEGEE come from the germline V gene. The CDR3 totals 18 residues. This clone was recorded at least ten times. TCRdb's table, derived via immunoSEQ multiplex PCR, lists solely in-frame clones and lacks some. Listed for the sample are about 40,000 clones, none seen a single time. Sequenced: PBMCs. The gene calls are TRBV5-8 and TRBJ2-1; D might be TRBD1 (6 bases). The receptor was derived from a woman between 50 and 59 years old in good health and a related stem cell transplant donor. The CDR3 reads CASSFSLRTGSSYNEQFF. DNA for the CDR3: TGTGCCAGCAGCTTCTCTCTGAGAACAGGGAGCTCCTACAATGAGCAGTTCTTC.